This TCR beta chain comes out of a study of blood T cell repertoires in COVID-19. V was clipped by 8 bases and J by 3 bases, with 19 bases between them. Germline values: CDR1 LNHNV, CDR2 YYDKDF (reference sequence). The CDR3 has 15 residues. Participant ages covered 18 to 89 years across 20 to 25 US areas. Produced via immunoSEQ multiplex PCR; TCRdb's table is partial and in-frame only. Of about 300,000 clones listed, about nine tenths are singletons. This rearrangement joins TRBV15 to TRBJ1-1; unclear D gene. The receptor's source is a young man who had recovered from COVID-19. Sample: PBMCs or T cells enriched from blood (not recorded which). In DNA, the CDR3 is TGTGCCACCTCCCCGGGTTATTCTTCGTACACTGAAGCTTTCTTT. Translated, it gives CATSPGYSSYTEAFF.